This paragraph reports one T cell receptor (beta chain). TCRdb's table, derived via immunoSEQ multiplex PCR, lists solely in-frame clones and lacks some. The data hold about 140,000 clones, with roughly 90% observed a single time. This sample was taken from a study of T cell responses to AZD1222 COVID-19 vaccine. The CDR3 has 14 residues. CDR1 SGHTA and CDR2 FQGTGA come from the germline V gene. The ends were cut back, 5 bases at V and 2 bases at J, with 10 bases in the middle. The rearrangement uses TRBV7-3 and TRBJ1-3; no clear D. Sequencing used peripheral blood, obtained on day 0 of AZD1222 vaccination. This receptor was obtained from an adult in good health. The CDR3 sequence: CASSLGNAGNTIYF. CDR3 sequence (DNA): TGTGCCAGCAGCCTTGGGAATGCTGGAAACACCATATATTTT.